The 14 T cell receptor beta chains below come from one sample, sequenced in a study of vaccination and CD4 T cells after COVID-19. Their recognized antigens are unknown. Regarding treatment: roughly nine-day PBMC culture with coronavirus spike peptide pools or control peptides (ViraFEST assay). The Oncomine TCR Beta short-read assay sequenced DNA from cultured CD4+ T cells. TCRdb re-called the PCR reads with MiXCR, one entry per CDR3 protein. The sample lists approximately 11,000 distinct CDR3 sequences, around 60% seen once, with 11% to 15% in the top ten. Sequencing was carried out using CD4+ T cells from blood, cultured in vitro. All receptors derive from a human donor who had recovered from COVID-19.

This clonotype has only a few counts. The CDR3 is CASSLSSTEAFF. CDR3 nucleotide sequence: TGTGCCAGCAGCTTATCGAGCACTGAAGCTTTCTTT. The gene calls are TRBV7-2 and TRBJ1-1, with D uncertain. The CDR3 is made up of 12 amino acids. V was pared by 2 bases and J by 4 bases, with 5 bases between. Germline V gene lookup returns CDR1 SGHTA and CDR2 FQGNSA.

The gene calls are TRBV6-5 and TRBJ1-5, with 9 bases lining up with TRBD1. The CDR3 spans 14 residues. CDR1 and CDR2 (germline): MNHEY, SVGAGI. With 4 bases clipped from V and 6 bases from J, the junction kept 4 bases outside the gene matches. CDR3 sequence: CASSSQGALQPQHF. CDR3 nucleotides: TGTGCCAGCAGTTCACAGGGGGCCCTTCAGCCCCAGCATTTT.

This chain joins TRBV21-1 and TRBJ1-1. TRBV21-1 is classified as a pseudogene. CDR3 length: 16 residues. This CDR3 reads CASSFQRHGLGTEAFF. CDR3 nucleotide sequence: TGTGCCAGCAGCTTCCAACGACACGGCCTGGGGACTGAAGCTTTCTTT.

The genes are TRBV7-9 and TRBJ2-1; 11 nucleotides agree with TRBD2. Germline CDR1 reads SEHNR; CDR2 reads FQNEAQ (reference sequence). CDR3 size: 16 residues. V was clipped by 5 bases and J by 0 bases; unmatched bases: 3. The CDR3 bases are TGTGCCAGCAGCCAAGGGACTAGCGGCTCCTACAATGAGCAGTTCTTC. As protein: CASSQGTSGSYNEQFF. Complete variable domain (other parts from reference TRBV7-9 and TRBJ2-1): DTGVSQNPRHKITKRGQNVTFRCDPISEHNRLYWYRQTLGQGPEFLTYFQNEAQLEKSRLLSDRFSAERPKGSFSTLEIQRTEQGDSAMYLCASSQGTSGSYNEQFFGPGTRLTVL.

The chain has TRBV20-1 and TRBJ2-7, with 12 bases lining up with TRBD2. The trim removed 1 base at V and 5 bases at J, leaving 6 bases unmatched. CDR1 and CDR2 (germline): DFQATT, SNEGSKA (reference sequence). There are 15 residues in the CDR3. The CDR3 DNA reads TGCAGTGCTAGAGTCACTAGCGGGAGGACCGACGAGCAGTACTTC. As protein: CSARVTSGRTDEQYF.

CDR3 residues: CASSELDIRGTEAFF. CDR3 coding DNA: TGTGCCAGCAGTGAATTGGACATTAGGGGAACTGAAGCTTTCTTT. The chain joins TRBV25-1 to TRBJ1-1; tentative D call: TRBD1 (5 bases). Germline CDR1 and CDR2: MGHDK and SYGVNS. Trimming stripped 1 base from V and 5 bases from J, with 14 bases between. The CDR3 extends over 15 amino acids.

The gene calls are TRBV10-3 and TRBJ1-4; tentatively, D is TRBD1 (5 bases). This CDR3 has 14 amino acids. V was shortened by 10 bases and J by 7 bases, with 19 bases between the two germline ends. The V gene's germline CDR1 is ENHRY and CDR2 SYGVKD. The DNA of the CDR3 is TGTGCCACGGGGGAGGGGCAGGGACTTGAAAAACTGTTTTTT. Its translation is CATGEGQGLEKLFF.

The chain uses TRBV5-1 and TRBJ1-1, with 7 bases matching TRBD1. CDR3 length: 14 amino acids. J was trimmed by 4 bases and V by 2 bases; bases with no gene match: 5. Germline CDR1 SGHRS, CDR2 YFSETQ. In DNA, the CDR3 is TGCGCCAGCAGCTTAACACAGGGGACCACTGAAGCTTTCTTT. This codes for CASSLTQGTTEAFF. The complete variable domain, with remaining parts taken from reference TRBV5-1 and TRBJ1-1, reads KAGVTQTPRYLIKTRGQQVTLSCSPISGHRSVSWYQQTPGQGLQFLFEYFSETQRNKGNFPGRFSGRQFSNSRSEMNVSTLELGDSALYLCASSLTQGTTEAFFGQGTRLTVV.

The V and J genes are TRBV5-6 and TRBJ1-3; D call uncertain. The V and J ends lost 2 bases and 4 bases respectively, with 13 bases between them. The CDR3 spans 15 residues. The germline CDR1 and CDR2 sequences are SGHDT and YYEEEE. CDR3 loop: CASSLGPRPGNTIYF. The DNA for the CDR3 is TGTGCCAGCAGCTTAGGCCCCAGACCCGGAAACACCATATATTTT. The whole variable domain, filled in from reference TRBV5-6 and TRBJ1-3, reads DAGVTQSPTHLIKTRGQQVTLRCSPKSGHDTVSWYQQALGQGPQFIFQYYEEEERQRGNFPDRFSGHQFPNYSSELNVNALLLGDSALYLCASSLGPRPGNTIYFGEGSWLTVV.

The CDR3 reads CASSDRSNEAFF. The DNA of the CDR3 is TGTGCCAGCAGCGACAGGTCTAACGAAGCTTTCTTT. V usage is TRBV27 and J usage is TRBJ1-1; D perhaps matches TRBD1 (6 bases). Germline V gene sequence: CDR1 MNHEY, CDR2 SMNVEV (reference sequence). CDR3 length: 12 amino acids. Trimming cost V 6 bases and J 8 bases, with 13 bases left between them.

This clonotype is hyperexpanded in the sample. V gene TRBV28 combines with J gene TRBJ1-5; D ambiguous. The germline gives CDR1 MDHEN, CDR2 SYDVKM. The CDR3 consists of 14 residues. V lost 2 bases and J 3 bases, leaving 8 bases between the germline ends. CDR3 DNA sequence: TGTGCCAGCAGTTTACCGGGCGTCAATCAGCCCCAGCATTTT. This codes for CASSLPGVNQPQHF. The variable domain in full, completed from reference TRBV28 and TRBJ1-5, reads DVKVTQSSRYLVKRTGEKVFLECVQDMDHENMFWYRQDPGLGLRLIYFSYDVKMKEKGDIPEGYSVSREKKERFSLILESASTNQTSMYLCASSLPGVNQPQHFGDGTRLSIL.

This clonotype was counted a few times. The chain joins TRBV24-1 to TRBJ1-1, with D possibly being TRBD1 (6 bases). V was pared by 10 bases and J by 4 bases, with 15 bases between. The germline V gene encodes CDR1 KGHDR and CDR2 SFDVKD. The CDR3 totals 13 residues. The CDR3 DNA reads TGTGCCACAAAGCAGGGGTCGGGCACTGAAGCTTTCTTT. Amino acids: CATKQGSGTEAFF.

The chain links TRBV28 to TRBJ1-5; TRBD1 aligns across 7 bases. Germline V gives CDR1 MDHEN, CDR2 SYDVKM. V lost 6 bases and J lost 6; bases outside the gene matches: 8. The CDR3 length is 14 residues. CDR3 amino acids: CASRPRQGVQPQHF. In DNA form, the CDR3 reads TGTGCCAGCAGACCTAGACAGGGAGTTCAGCCCCAGCATTTT.

The chain uses TRBV20-1 and TRBJ2-4; 11 bases match TRBD1. CDR3 length equals 14 residues. V shed 5 bases, J shed 6 bases, and the junction held 6 bases outside the gene matches. CDR1 is DFQATT, CDR2 SNEGSKA, per germline (reference sequence). The CDR3 reads CSARAGTGGNIQYF. CDR3 nucleotide sequence: TGCAGTGCTCGCGCCGGGACAGGGGGAAACATTCAGTACTTC.